These 22 T cell receptor beta chains were sequenced from one sample in a study of vaccination and CD4 T cells after COVID-19. Their specific antigens are unknown. Treatment indicated: roughly ten-day PBMC culture with coronavirus spike peptide pools or control peptides (ViraFEST assay). The Oncomine TCR Beta short-read assay was applied to DNA of cultured CD4+ T cells. TCRdb re-analysed the PCR reads in MiXCR, keeping a single row per CDR3 protein. The data contain roughly 15,000 distinct CDR3 sequences, 45% to 55% of them singletons. Sequenced sample: CD4+ T cells from blood, cultured in vitro. Receptors were obtained from a human donor who had recovered from COVID-19.

CDR3 region: CSALLAGAEQYF. The CDR3 region has the DNA TGCAGTGCCCTCTTAGCGGGAGCCGAGCAGTACTTC. The chain joins TRBV20-1 to TRBJ2-7; 9 nucleotides agree with TRBD2. The CDR3 totals 12 residues. The J segment lost 6 bases and the V segment lost 6 bases, leaving 6 bases of the junction unmatched. CDR1 and CDR2 from the germline V gene are DFQATT and SNEGSKA (reference sequence).

The chain joins TRBV20-1 to TRBJ1-5; 9 bases align to TRBD1. The length of the CDR3 is 14 residues. From germline, CDR1 is DFQATT and CDR2 SNEGSKA (reference sequence). The J segment lost 6 bases and the V segment lost 2 bases, leaving 5 bases of the junction unmatched. The CDR3 protein is CSARKTGGGQPQHF. DNA of the CDR3: TGCAGTGCTAGAAAAACAGGGGGCGGTCAGCCCCAGCATTTT.

This clonotype has a single count. V is TRBV28 and J is TRBJ1-3; D gene unclear. Trimming left V 3 bases short and J 2 bases short, with 5 bases between. Germline V gene sequence: CDR1 MDHEN, CDR2 SYDVKM. This CDR3 region has 13 residues. The CDR3 bases are TGTGCCAGCAGTTTCCGAACTGGAAACACCATATATTTT. Translated: CASSFRTGNTIYF.

This clonotype was counted between two and nine times. CDR3 sequence (DNA): TGTGCCAGTAGGCGGGGGGGAACGAACTATGGCTACACCTTC. It encodes CASRRGGTNYGYTF. This chain uses TRBV19 with TRBJ1-2; D may be TRBD1 (5 bases). V was shortened by 6 bases and J by 2 bases, with 13 bases between the two germline ends. The length of the CDR3 is 14 residues. Germline V gene sequence: CDR1 LNHDA, CDR2 SQIVND (reference sequence). The full variable domain, in which reference TRBV19 and TRBJ1-2 provide the parts outside the CDR3, is DGGITQSPKYLFRKEGQNVTLSCEQNLNHDAMYWYRQDPGQGLRLIYYSQIVNDFQKGDIAEGYSVSREKKESFPLTVTSAQKNPTAFYLCASRRGGTNYGYTFGSGTRLTVV.

The rearrangement joins TRBV7-9 to TRBJ1-3, with D uncertain. In germline, CDR1 is SEHNR, CDR2 FQNEAQ (reference sequence). The V gene lost 5 bases and the J gene lost 2 bases, with 7 bases spanning the gap. CDR3 length: 13 residues. Here the CDR3 reads CASSQSAGNTIYF. CDR3 bases: TGTGCCAGCAGCCAGTCGGCTGGAAACACCATATATTTT.

V and J are TRBV4-2 and TRBJ2-1, with TRBD2 identical over 11 bases. V was clipped by 2 bases and J by 2 bases; unmatched bases: 2. Germline V CDR1 and CDR2: LGHNA, YNFKEQ. The CDR3 extends over 16 amino acids. The DNA for the CDR3 is TGTGCCAGCAGCCAAACTAGCGGGAGTACCTACAATGAGCAGTTCTTC. As protein: CASSQTSGSTYNEQFF.

This clonotype has just a few counts. V gene TRBV20-1 combines with J gene TRBJ1-5; possibly TRBD1 for D (5 bases). Trimming removed 0 bases at V and 7 bases at J, with 7 bases between. This CDR3 contains 12 residues. The germline V gene has CDR1 DFQATT and CDR2 SNEGSKA (reference sequence). CDR3 DNA sequence: TGCAGTGCTAGAGAAGGGGACCAGCCCCAGCATTTT. Encoded protein: CSAREGDQPQHF.

The V gene is TRBV20-1, the J gene TRBJ2-1; the D gene is possibly TRBD2 (6 bases). This CDR3 is built from 14 residues. The V and J ends lost 3 bases and 4 bases respectively, with 13 bases between them. Germline V CDR1 and CDR2: DFQATT, SNEGSKA (reference sequence). CDR3 in amino acids: CSASGGRLYNEQFF. Here the CDR3 DNA reads TGCAGTGCTAGTGGAGGGAGGCTTTACAATGAGCAGTTCTTC.

By frequency in the sample, this clonotype is medium-sized (0.01 to 0.1%). The chain uses TRBV6-4 and TRBJ2-2; 7 bases are a match to TRBD1. With V trimmed by 3 bases and J by 7 bases, 5 bases remained unmatched. Germline CDR1 is MRHNA and CDR2 is SNTAGT. This CDR3 spans 14 amino acids. The CDR3 loop is CASSDGTDSGELFF. The CDR3 DNA follows: TGTGCCAGCAGTGATGGGACAGACAGCGGGGAGCTGTTTTTT.

The chain couples TRBV20-1 to TRBJ2-2; possibly TRBD1 for D (6 bases). This CDR3 region has 14 residues. Germline values: CDR1 DFQATT, CDR2 SNEGSKA (reference sequence). Deletions cut 6 bases from V and 1 base from J, with 12 bases between. In DNA form, the CDR3 reads TGCAGTGCGCGTCGACAGGAGAACACCGGGGAGCTGTTTTTT. Amino acids: CSARRQENTGELFF.

This chain uses TRBV10-3 with TRBJ2-5; 8 bases agree with TRBD2. The CDR3 contains 16 residues. CDR1 is ENHRY and CDR2 is SYGVKD in the germline V gene. V dropped 0 bases and J dropped 4; count of bases not matched to a gene: 7. This CDR3 reads CAISESNGGGPETQYF. The CDR3 nucleotides read TGTGCCATCAGTGAGTCGAACGGCGGGGGGCCAGAGACCCAGTACTTC.

The chain combines TRBV19 with TRBJ1-5, with D possibly being TRBD1 (5 bases). V lost 5 bases to trimming and J lost 3 bases, with 17 bases between them. The CDR3 spans 16 residues. Germline V lookup: CDR1 LNHDA, CDR2 SQIVND (reference sequence). Written as DNA, the CDR3 is TGTGCCAGTAGTTCCACGGGGCAGGGCGTCAATCAGCCCCAGCATTTT. Its protein is CASSSTGQGVNQPQHF.

The CDR3: CASSRTSGSASGELFF. DNA for the CDR3: TGTGCCAGCAGTCGGACTAGCGGGAGTGCGTCCGGGGAGCTGTTTTTT. The chain has TRBV2 and TRBJ2-2, with 13 bases aligning to TRBD2. The CDR3 is 16 amino acids. The V and J ends lost 5 bases and 6 bases, in that order; junction bases with no gene match: 6. Germline V gene data show CDR1 as SNHLY and CDR2 as FYNNEI.

The chain links TRBV29-1 to TRBJ2-7; D is ambiguous. Trimming left V 7 bases short and J 0 bases short, with 19 bases between. Germline V lookup: CDR1 SQVTM, CDR2 ANQGSEA. This CDR3 is 15 amino acids long. The CDR3 region is CSAAGYDGSSYEQYF. The CDR3 DNA is TGCAGCGCTGCCGGGTATGATGGTAGCTCCTACGAGCAGTACTTC.

This clonotype was seen a few times. The DNA of the CDR3 is TGTGCCAGCACCAACGGGCTCTGGAATGGCTACACCTTC. This codes for CASTNGLWNGYTF. The chain combines TRBV6-1 with TRBJ1-2; D gene ambiguous. V dropped 7 bases and J dropped 6 bases, with 15 bases sitting between them. CDR1 and CDR2 (germline): MNHNS, SASEGT. This CDR3 is 13 amino acids long.

J is TRBJ1-1 and V is TRBV20-1; 7 bases map to TRBD1. With V trimmed by 7 bases and J by 4 bases, 12 bases remained unmatched. The germline gives CDR1 DFQATT, CDR2 SNEGSKA (reference sequence). The CDR3 covers 14 residues. The CDR3: CSGPGQSYSTEAFF. CDR3 nucleotide sequence: TGCAGTGGTCCGGGACAGAGTTATTCCACTGAAGCTTTCTTT.

V gene TRBV7-2 combines with J gene TRBJ2-1; 9 positions match TRBD2. Trimming at V came to 3 bases and at J to 3 bases, leaving 6 bases not matched to a gene. The CDR3 sequence is 16 residues long. CDR1 and CDR2 from the germline V gene are SGHTA and FQGNSA. CDR3 loop: CASSFSLAGYYNEQFF. In nucleotides, the CDR3 is TGTGCCAGCAGCTTCAGTCTAGCGGGATACTACAATGAGCAGTTCTTC.

This clonotype turned up a few times. This rearrangement joins TRBV7-9 to TRBJ2-6; no firm D call. Trimming cost V 4 bases and J 2 bases, with 3 bases left between them. CDR3 length: 13 amino acids. Germline CDR1 reads SEHNR; CDR2 reads FQNEAQ (reference sequence). CDR3 residues: CASSSTGANVLTF. In DNA form, the CDR3 reads TGTGCCAGCAGCTCAACTGGGGCCAACGTCCTGACTTTC.

Comment on this clonotype: The junction departs from germline at one end; a sequencing error may be responsible. The chain joins TRBV7-9 to TRBJ2-3; TRBD2 is a possible D gene (6 bases). CDR1 is SEHNR and CDR2 is FQNEAQ in the germline V gene (reference sequence). The CDR3 spans 15 residues. The CDR3 bases are TGCGCCAGCAGCCGGTTAAGAAGGGACCAGGAGGGGCAGTATTTT. It yields the protein CASSRLRRDQEGQYF.

The V call is TRBV6-1, the J call TRBJ2-3; 10 bases agree with TRBD1. This CDR3 comprises 15 residues. Germline CDR1 is MNHNS and CDR2 is SASEGT. V shed 10 bases and J 8 bases; nucleotides not matched to a gene: 15. CDR3 region: CATSFGTGVTGTQYF. In DNA, the CDR3 is TGTGCCACCTCTTTCGGGACAGGGGTTACGGGTACGCAGTATTTT.

This clonotype came up a few times. This chain uses TRBV20-1 with TRBJ2-1; D gene ambiguous. The germline V gene has CDR1 DFQATT and CDR2 SNEGSKA (reference sequence). The CDR3 contains 13 residues. V lost 3 bases, J lost 4 bases, and 10 bases lay in between. This chain's CDR3 is CSARNSLYNEQFF. The DNA of the CDR3 is TGCAGTGCTAGGAATTCCCTTTACAATGAGCAGTTCTTC.

This chain joins TRBV24-1 and TRBJ2-1, with 11 bases fitting TRBD2. Germline V gives CDR1 KGHDR, CDR2 SFDVKD. The CDR3 is made up of 18 amino acids. The ends lost 2 bases at V and 8 bases at J; junction bases unmatched: 13. The CDR3 loop reads CATSDSSYSGRAMDEQFF. CDR3 nucleotide sequence: TGTGCCACCAGTGATTCCAGCTATAGCGGGAGGGCCATGGATGAGCAGTTCTTC.